This TCR beta chain was recovered during a study of T cell repertoires in cytomegalovirus infection. At least ten counts were recorded for this clonotype. The antigen remains unidentified. Each CDR3 protein is one row after TCRdb ran MiXCR on the reads. The repertoire includes some 180,000 distinct CDR3 sequences, about a tenth of them detected once, and about 4.6% sits in the top ten. The germline CDR1 and CDR2 sequences are SGHTA and FQGNSA. The CDR3 is 16 amino acids. V lost 4 bases to trimming and J lost 7 bases, with 22 bases between them. Findings and caveats of the study: The study found HLA-C-restricted CMV-specific TCR beta clonotypes dominating the ex vivo response.

The specimen was PBMCs. This TCR was recovered from a human donor in good health (CMV status not recorded). Some clones in this sample may be carry-over from other donors' samples. V and J are TRBV7-2 and TRBJ2-5, with D maybe TRBD2 (6 bases). Written as DNA, the CDR3 is TGTGCCAGCAGCTCCGGGACTCCGGGTCCGGTGGTGACCCAGTACTTC. Translation gives CASSSGTPGPVVTQYF.